These T cell receptor beta chains were read from a single sample in a study of STAT3 mutations in large granular lymphocyte leukemia. Sequenced by immunoSEQ multiplex PCR; TCRdb stores in-frame clones only, minus some. Of approximately 3,000 clones listed, roughly 70% were seen once; the top ten hold 16%. The sequencing input was peripheral blood mononuclear cells. Source of these receptors: a woman between 35 and 50 years old with T-cell large granular lymphocyte leukemia. Some clones in this sample may be carry-over from other donors' samples. Both conserved end residues are part of each CDR3. D genes are given only for firm matches. Expanded clones get a size class; other rows say once, few or many, or leave the size out.

>TRBJ2-1|NA|TRBV18|NA
CASSPGVTYNEQFF
TGTGCCAGCTCACCGGGGGTTACCTACAATGAGCAGTTCTTC
>TRBJ1-5|NA|TRBV28|NA
CASSTPTHNQPQHF
TGTGCCAGCAGTACCCCGACACACAATCAGCCCCAGCATTTT
>TRBJ2-7|NA|TRBV7-9|NA
CASTLTTRAHEQYF
TGTGCCAGCACCTTAACGACCCGGGCCCACGAGCAGTACTTC
>TRBJ2-3|few|TRBV7-3|NA
CASSLYYTDTQYF
TGTGCCAGCAGCTTATACTACACAGATACGCAGTATTTT
>TRBJ2-7|NA|TRBV5-1|NA
CASTWVTGGEQYF
TGCGCCAGCACCTGGGTAACGGGCGGCGAGCAGTACTTC
>TRBJ1-3|NA|TRBV30|NA
CAWSGGTENTIYF
TGTGCCTGGAGTGGAGGAACGGAAAACACCATATATTTT
>TRBJ1-2|NA|TRBV7-2|NA
CASSPQTGLQGNYGYTF
TGTGCCAGCAGCCCCCAGACAGGATTACAAGGGAACTATGGCTACACCTTC
>TRBJ2-6|NA|TRBV18|NA
CASSPPGSGANVLTF
TGTGCCAGCTCACCACCGGGCTCTGGGGCCAACGTCCTGACTTTC
>TRBJ2-6|NA|TRBV5-4|NA
CASSLFSSGANVLTF
TGTGCCAGCAGCTTGTTCAGCTCTGGGGCCAACGTCCTGACTTTC
>TRBJ1-5|NA|TRBV18|NA
CASSPGSVGNQPQHF
TGTGCCAGCTCACCAGGTTCCGTGGGGAATCAGCCCCAGCATTTT
>TRBJ1-1|NA|TRBV15|TRBD1
CATSRSQGMNTEAFF
TGTGCCACCAGCAGATCACAGGGGATGAACACTGAAGCTTTCTTT
>TRBJ2-7|large|TRBV7-8|TRBD1
CASSVLQGPSYEQYF
TGTGCCAGCAGCGTACTACAGGGGCCCTCCTACGAGCAGTACTTC
>TRBJ1-3|few|TRBV29-1|NA
CSVESGNTIYF
TGCAGCGTTGAGTCGGGAAACACCATATATTTT
>TRBJ1-2|NA|TRBV5-4|TRBD1
CASSLDRGLFGPNGYTF
TGTGCCAGCAGCTTGGACAGGGGGCTTTTTGGCCCGAATGGCTACACCTTC
>TRBJ2-7|NA|TRBV9|NA
CASSVSRDSYEQYF
TGTGCCAGCAGCGTGTCCAGGGACTCCTACGAGCAGTACTTC
>TRBJ1-5|NA|TRBV4-1|NA
CASSQDFSGRGNQPQHF
TGCGCCAGCAGCCAAGATTTTTCAGGCAGGGGCAATCAGCCCCAGCATTTT
>TRBJ1-1|NA|TRBV27|NA
CASSLGQMNTEAFF
TGTGCCAGCAGTTTAGGACAGATGAACACTGAAGCTTTCTTT
>TRBJ1-6|NA|TRBV11-1|NA
CASSSTGTVNSPLHF
TGTGCCAGCAGTTCTACCGGGACCGTTAATTCACCCCTCCACTTT
>TRBJ2-5|NA|TRBV4-3|NA
CASSQDRGFETQYF
TGCGCCAGCAGCCAAGACAGGGGATTTGAGACCCAGTACTTC
>TRBJ2-7|NA|TRBV5-1|NA
CASSLGDGSSYEQYF
TGCGCCAGCAGCTTGGGAGACGGCAGCTCCTACGAGCAGTACTTC
>TRBJ2-7|NA|TRBV6-6|NA
CASMGGLGEQYF
TGTGCCAGCATGGGGGGGCTGGGCGAGCAGTACTTC
>TRBJ1-2|NA|TRBV7-2|NA
CASSSLGTADGYTF
TGTGCCAGCAGCTCCTTGGGGACCGCCGATGGCTACACCTTC
>TRBJ2-4|NA|TRBV7-2|TRBD2
CASSLGTSRLNIQYF
TGTGCCAGCAGCTTAGGGACTAGCCGATTAAACATTCAGTACTTC
>TRBJ2-1|NA|TRBV5-1|NA
CASSLGNEQFF
TGCGCCAGCAGCTTGGGGAATGAGCAGTTCTTC
>TRBJ1-3|NA|TRBV29-1|NA
CSAPPFKGTIYF
TGCAGCGCGCCACCTTTTAAAGGCACCATATATTTT
>TRBJ2-2|NA|TRBV6-4|NA
CASSGGNTGELFF
TGTGCCAGCAGCGGAGGGAACACCGGGGAGCTGTTTTTT
>TRBJ2-1|NA|TRBV7-2|NA
CASSLRYEQFF
TGTGCCAGCAGCCTGCGATACGAGCAGTTCTTC
>TRBJ2-7|NA|TRBV5-8|TRBD1
CASSWGQGRYEQYF
TGTGCCAGCAGCTGGGGACAGGGGCGCTACGAGCAGTACTTC
>TRBJ1-2|NA|TRBV7-9|NA
CASSLGSYYGYTF
TGTGCCAGCAGCTTAGGCAGCTACTATGGCTACACCTTC
>TRBJ2-1|once|TRBV7-9|NA
CASSTGGGLGGNEQFF
TGTGCCAGCAGCACGGGGGGAGGTTTAGGGGGCAATGAGCAGTTCTTC
>TRBJ2-1|NA|TRBV5-1|NA
CASSVEWYNEQFF
TGCGCCAGCAGCGTGGAGTGGTACAATGAGCAGTTCTTC
>TRBJ2-1|NA|TRBV30|NA
CACSGFRYNEQFF
TGTGCCTGCAGCGGATTCCGGTACAATGAGCAGTTCTTC
>TRBJ2-7|NA|TRBV7-3|NA
CASSLTFGYEQYF
TGTGCCAGCAGCTTAACGTTTGGCTACGAGCAGTACTTC
>TRBJ2-7|NA|TRBV29-1|TRBD1
CSVGKTGGTTYEQYF
TGCAGCGTTGGAAAGACAGGGGGGACCACCTACGAGCAGTACTTC
>TRBJ1-2|NA|TRBV9|NA
CASKAGTNYGYTF
TGTGCCAGCAAGGCGGGGACAAACTATGGCTACACCTTC
>TRBJ1-2|NA|TRBV27|TRBD1
CASSALQGANGYTF
TGTGCCAGCTCCGCCCTGCAGGGGGCGAATGGCTACACCTTC
>TRBJ1-1|NA|TRBV7-9|NA
CASTPIGNTEAFF
TGTGCCAGCACCCCCATAGGGAACACTGAAGCTTTCTTT
>TRBJ1-1|NA|TRBV13|TRBD1
CASSLRDRGLNTEAFF
TGTGCCAGCAGCTTAAGGGACAGGGGCTTGAACACTGAAGCTTTCTTT